This is a list of T cell receptor beta chains from one sample in a study of shared clonotypes between healthy human individuals. The table came from immunoSEQ multiplex PCR; TCRdb's copy has only in-frame clones and leaves some out. The sample comprises approximately 980,000 clones, about 80% of which are singletons, and approximately 1.5% rests with the top ten. Specimen: memory CD4+ T cells sorted from blood. Receptors originate from a man aged 18-30 years in good health. Both conserved end residues are part of each CDR3. D genes are given only for firm matches. The size field is filled for only some rows; it gives once, few, many or a size class.

>TRBJ2-1|once|TRBV19|-
TGTGCCAGTAGTCGTCCCTACAATGAGCAGTTCTTC
CASSRPYNEQFF
>TRBJ2-5|-|TRBV5-5|TRBD2
TGTGCCAGCAGCTCCCGACTAGCGGGCGTAGAGACCCAGTACTTC
CASSSRLAGVETQYF
>TRBJ2-1|-|TRBV5-4|TRBD1
TGTGCCAGCAGCTCGACAGGGAGAGGTGACAATGAGCAGTTCTTC
CASSSTGRGDNEQFF
>TRBJ2-7|few|TRBV6-1|-
TGTGCCAGCAGTGAATTTTACGAGCAGTACTTC
CASSEFYEQYF
>TRBJ1-4|-|TRBV2|-
TGTGCCAGCACGGACAGACCTAATGAAAAACTGTTTTTT
CASTDRPNEKLFF
>TRBJ2-3|-|TRBV2|-
TGTGCCAGCAGTGAACAAGGGGGATCGGATACGCAGTATTTT
CASSEQGGSDTQYF
>TRBJ2-3|-|TRBV4-1|TRBD2
TGCGCCAGCAGCCAAGATCGCATTAGCGGGACCACAGATACGCAGTATTTT
CASSQDRISGTTDTQYF
>TRBJ1-1|-|TRBV9|TRBD1
TGTGCCAGCAGCGCGGGGACAGGGTATTCGCACACTGAAGCTTTCTTT
CASSAGTGYSHTEAFF
>TRBJ2-1|-|TRBV25-1|-
TGTGCCAGCAGTCCATCGGGACCGAGCTCCTACAATGAGCAGTTCTTC
CASSPSGPSSYNEQFF
>TRBJ2-3|few|TRBV19|TRBD2
TGTGCCAGTAGTATAGACGCCCTGACTAGCGGGAGCGCAGATACGCAGTATTTT
CASSIDALTSGSADTQYF
>TRBJ2-1|-|TRBV7-2|TRBD2
TGTGCCAGCAGCTTAGCCAGCGGGAGTGCCTACAATGAGCAGTTCTTC
CASSLASGSAYNEQFF
>TRBJ2-7|-|TRBV7-2|-
TGTGCCAGCAGCCAAGACAGGGGAGGGGTCTACGAGCAGTACTTC
CASSQDRGGVYEQYF
>TRBJ2-3|-|TRBV5-5|TRBD2
TGTGCCAGCAGCGGTACGGGACTAAACACAGATACGCAGTATTTT
CASSGTGLNTDTQYF
>TRBJ1-6|-|TRBV4-3|-
TGCGCCAGCAGCCAAGTGGCCGGGTATGCTAATTCACCCCTCCACTTT
CASSQVAGYANSPLHF
>TRBJ2-5|-|TRBV9|TRBD2
TGTGCCAGCAGCCCGGGGCTAGCGGACCAAGAGACCCAGTACTTC
CASSPGLADQETQYF
>TRBJ2-2|many|TRBV28|TRBD1
TGTGCCAGCAGTTTACCACTGACAGGGGGCTCCACCGGGGAGCTGTTTTTT
CASSLPLTGGSTGELFF
>TRBJ2-2|once|TRBV6-6|-
TGTGCCAGCAGTTACGGGAAGAACACCGGGGAGCTGTTTTTT
CASSYGKNTGELFF
>TRBJ2-1|few|TRBV7-9|-
TGTGCCAGCAGCTTCGGTTCTACCAATGAGCAGTTCTTC
CASSFGSTNEQFF
>TRBJ2-5|-|TRBV7-9|TRBD2
TGTGCCAGCAGCCGGACTAGCGGGGGTCCAGCTCAAGAGACCCAGTACTTC
CASSRTSGGPAQETQYF
>TRBJ2-7|-|TRBV5-7|-
TGTGCCAGCAGCTTGGACCTGAGGGGGGACTACGAGCAGTACTTC
CASSLDLRGDYEQYF
>TRBJ1-3|-|TRBV5-1|-
TGCGCCAGCAGCTTGGCGAACTCTGGAAACACCATATATTTT
CASSLANSGNTIYF
>TRBJ1-2|-|TRBV7-2|-
TGTGCCAGCAGCGCAGTGCGTCAGGGAAACTATGGCTACACCTTC
CASSAVRQGNYGYTF
>TRBJ2-3|-|TRBV10-3|-
TGTGCCATCAGTGAGTATGGTGGGCTCTTGGGCACAGATACGCAGTATTTT
CAISEYGGLLGTDTQYF
>TRBJ2-3|-|TRBV11-2|-
TGTGCCAGCAGCTTAGCAGATACGCAGTATTTT
CASSLADTQYF
>TRBJ2-2|once|TRBV2|-
TGTGCCAGCACCCTAGAGGGTGGGACCGGGGAGCTGTTTTTT
CASTLEGGTGELFF
>TRBJ1-2|-|TRBV28|-
TGTGCCAGCAGCTCCGGAGGGGTTAACTATGGCTACACCTTC
CASSSGGVNYGYTF
>TRBJ2-5|-|TRBV10-1|-
TGCGCCAGCAGTGTCCAGGTCCAAGAGACCCAGTACTTC
CASSVQVQETQYF
>TRBJ1-1|few|TRBV14|-
TGTGCCAGCAGCCAAGACGGTAGGAACACTGAAGCTTTCTTT
CASSQDGRNTEAFF
>TRBJ2-3|-|TRBV6-6|-
TGTGCCAGCAGTTACTCGACCCGGGAGAAGCAAGATACGCAGTATTTT
CASSYSTREKQDTQYF
>TRBJ2-1|-|TRBV6-5|-
TGTGCCAGCAGGGGGGGGGCGGCCGCCTACAATGAGCAGTTCTTC
CASRGGAAAYNEQFF
>TRBJ2-7|-|TRBV5-1|TRBD2
TGCGCCAGCGGTACCGGGACTAGCGGGTCCTACGAGCAGTACTTC
CASGTGTSGSYEQYF
>TRBJ2-5|-|TRBV5-6|-
TGTGCCAGCAGCTATCAGGGCGCGAAGACCCAGTACTTC
CASSYQGAKTQYF
>TRBJ1-6|-|TRBV5-1|-
TGCGCCAGCAGCGCATCCCCCTCGGCCAGGGGCTATAATTCACCCCTCCACTTT
CASSASPSARGYNSPLHF
>TRBJ2-2|-|TRBV15|TRBD1
TGTGCCACCAGCAGAGAGGGGACAGGGTCCACCGGGGAGCTGTTTTTT
CATSREGTGSTGELFF
>TRBJ2-1|-|TRBV12-1|-
TGTGCCAGCAACCCAGCGGGGGCTCCCTACAATGAGCAGTTCTTC
CASNPAGAPYNEQFF
>TRBJ2-5|-|TRBV5-1|-
TGCGCCAGCAGATCCGGGAGTTTGGAGACCCAGTACTTC
CASRSGSLETQYF
>TRBJ2-7|once|TRBV29-1|-
TGCAGCGTTGCACAGGGCGCATACGAGCAGTACTTC
CSVAQGAYEQYF
>TRBJ2-3|-|TRBV7-2|-
TGTGCCAGCAGCTCTCCGACCAACACAGATACGCAGTATTTT
CASSSPTNTDTQYF
>TRBJ1-1|-|TRBV18|TRBD1
TGTGCCAGCTCACCGGGACAGGGGATTGACGCTTTCTTT
CASSPGQGIDAFF
>TRBJ2-5|few|TRBV6-1|-
TGTGCCAGCAGTGGTCAGGGGTTCGAGACCCAGTACTTC
CASSGQGFETQYF